This TCR beta chain was captured in a study of cytotoxic CD8 clonotypes in ibrutinib-treated CLL. Looking at the study overall: Overall, 24 responses were partial and 2 complete; following median 68 months, roughly 15 patients stayed remitted and around twelve progressed. Response sampling came at median around a year of treatment, ranging about 6 to 36 months.

The CDR3 length is 14 residues. Trimming took 4 bases from V and 5 from J; bases not matched to a gene: 2. CDR1 is LNHNV and CDR2 is YYDKDF in the germline V gene (reference sequence). TCRdb's copy holds only in-frame clones and misses some; the assay was immunoSEQ multiplex PCR. The sample consists of some 130,000 clones, roughly 76% of them appearing once. General study points: Baseline clonality was higher than in age-matched healthy donors and moved in step with circulating CD8+ T-cell counts.

Details on this clone: Antigen: not known.

The gene calls are TRBV15 and TRBJ2-2, with 9 bases that match TRBD1. The TCR comes from a human donor with chronic lymphocytic leukemia. This material consisted of PBMCs, taken after 24 months of ibrutinib treatment. The CDR3 loop reads CATSKGQGTGELFF. Written as DNA, the CDR3 is TGTGCCACCAGCAAGGGACAGGGAACCGGGGAGCTGTTTTTT.